This T cell receptor beta chain comes out of a study of radiation and T cells in renal cell carcinoma. Overall study context: Nephrectomy followed 15 Gy stereotactic body radiation by 4 weeks. Study results and limitations: Top tumor clonotypes rose in blood 2 weeks post-radiation, then contracted. No pretreatment tumor biopsies were available for baseline clonotypes.

Time point noted: baseline pretreatment blood. Documented treatment: 15 Gy SBRT to primary tumor, nephrectomy 4 weeks later. Radiation-treated patients gave blood at baseline, week 2 and week 4. Method: immunoSEQ multiplex PCR; TCRdb's copy keeps in-frame clones and lacks some. The table has tens of thousands of clones, approximately 80% seen once. For this clone: The antigen is undetermined.

The V gene lost 6 bases and the J gene lost 4 bases, with 16 bases spanning the gap. CDR1 and CDR2 (germline): SNHLY, FYNNEI. The CDR3 loop spans 15 amino acids. This TCR was sampled from a man in his fifties or sixties with renal cell carcinoma. V usage is TRBV2 and J usage is TRBJ1-5; D is perhaps TRBD1 (6 bases). Sequenced here: blood, sampled from a patient whose treatment included radiotherapy and nephrectomy. DNA for the CDR3: TGTGCCAGCAGGATCCGGGGAAGGGGGAATCAGCCCCAGCATTTT. Its protein product is CASRIRGRGNQPQHF.